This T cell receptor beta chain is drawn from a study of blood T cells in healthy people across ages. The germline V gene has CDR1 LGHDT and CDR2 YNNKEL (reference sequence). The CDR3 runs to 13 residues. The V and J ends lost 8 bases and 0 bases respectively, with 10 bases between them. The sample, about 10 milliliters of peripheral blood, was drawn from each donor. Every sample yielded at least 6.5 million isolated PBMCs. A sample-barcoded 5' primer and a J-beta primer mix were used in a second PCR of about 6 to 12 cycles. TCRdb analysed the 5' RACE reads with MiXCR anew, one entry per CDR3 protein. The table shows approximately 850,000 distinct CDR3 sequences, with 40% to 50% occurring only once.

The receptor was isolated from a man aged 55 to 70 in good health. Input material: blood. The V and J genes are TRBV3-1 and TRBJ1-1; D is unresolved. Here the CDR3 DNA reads TGTGCCAGCCGGAGAGATCTGAACACTGAAGCTTTCTTT. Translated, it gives CASRRDLNTEAFF.